Sequencing of this T cell receptor (beta chain) was carried out in a study of blood T cell repertoires in COVID-19. On the study more broadly: Collection of acute and convalescent COVID-19 samples took place in the United States, Italy and Spain. PBMCs, B-cell-depleted T cells, or T cells were the source of the cDNA or gDNA that made up the material.

V was pared by 6 bases and J by 7 bases, with 12 bases between. The germline V gene encodes CDR1 SGHNT and CDR2 YENEEA. The CDR3 runs to 13 residues. As originally analysed: Amplified reference gene primers provided the basis for estimating nucleated cell counts. Libraries were prepared by immunoSEQ multiplex PCR; TCRdb keeps only in-frame clonotypes and omits some of them. V and J calls and clone size follow that table, whereas D and trimming were derived from the DNA. This sample carries around 140,000 clones, roughly 83% of them seen once, and the ten largest clones take 1.4%. The clonotype was recovered from a man between 60 and 75 years old with acute or convalescent COVID-19. V and J are TRBV11-3 and TRBJ1-4, with D unresolved. The material sequenced was peripheral blood. CDR3 DNA sequence: TGTGCCAGCAGTTCGAGGGAGGGTGAAAAACTGTTTTTT. It translates to CASSSREGEKLFF.